The 25 T cell receptor beta chains below come from one sample, sequenced in a study of naive CD8 T cells in extremely preterm neonates. Libraries were prepared by immunoSEQ multiplex PCR; TCRdb keeps only in-frame clonotypes and omits some of them. In the table there are about 4,900 clones, almost 98% of which are singletons. Without labor or membrane rupture, elective cesareans at roughly 37-41 weeks supplied term cord blood. Material for sequencing was naive CD8+ T cells from cord blood. These receptor sequences come from a newborn in good health.

This rearrangement joins TRBV5-1 to TRBJ2-5; TRBD2 matches 13 bases. This CDR3 is 17 amino acids long. Germline CDR1 and CDR2: SGHRS and YFSETQ. V gave up 0 bases and J gave up 2 bases; unmatched junction bases: 4. CDR3 DNA: TGCGCCAGCAGCTTGGTGGTACTAGCGGGAGGGCAAGAGACCCAGTACTTC. This translates into CASSLVVLAGGQETQYF. Full variable domain (outside the CDR3, taken from reference TRBV5-1 and TRBJ2-5): KAGVTQTPRYLIKTRGQQVTLSCSPISGHRSVSWYQQTPGQGLQFLFEYFSETQRNKGNFPGRFSGRQFSNSRSEMNVSTLELGDSALYLCASSLVVLAGGQETQYFGPGTRLLVL.

The rearrangement uses TRBV7-9 and TRBJ2-2; TRBD2 might be the D (5 bases). This CDR3 is 14 amino acids long. CDR1 is SEHNR, CDR2 FQNEAQ, per germline (reference sequence). With 5 bases removed from V and 5 bases from J, the gap between germline ends came to 12 bases. CDR3: CASSPSTRTGELFF. CDR3 nucleotides: TGTGCCAGCAGCCCATCTACTAGGACCGGGGAGCTGTTTTTT.

The V gene is TRBV7-3, the J gene TRBJ2-7; D is possibly TRBD2 (6 bases). The germline V gene encodes CDR1 SGHTA and CDR2 FQGTGA. The CDR3 is 16 amino acids. V lost 1 base and J 1 base, leaving 14 bases between the germline ends. CDR3 in DNA: TGTGCCAGCAGCTTAATCCCTGCGGGGCCTTCCTACGAGCAGTACTTC. Protein sequence: CASSLIPAGPSYEQYF.

The gene calls are TRBV5-6 and TRBJ1-2; 9 nucleotides agree with TRBD1. Losses at the gene ends were 5 bases for V and 4 bases for J; bases not matched to a gene: 9. This CDR3 spans 15 amino acids. CDR1 and CDR2 (germline): SGHDT, YYEEEE. The CDR3 is CASSFGQGSLYGYTF. For the CDR3, the DNA is TGTGCCAGCAGTTTCGGACAGGGGAGCCTCTATGGCTACACCTTC.

This clone is a singleton in its sample. The chain is built from TRBV29-1 and TRBJ2-7; 14 bases match TRBD2. The CDR3 length is 15 residues. Trimming removed 4 bases from V and 3 bases from J; junction bases left unmatched: 5. Germline-derived CDR1 and CDR2 are SQVTM and ANQGSEA. The CDR3 nucleotides are TGCAGCGTTGGGGGGACTAGCGGGAGACACTACGAGCAGTACTTC. Translation: CSVGGTSGRHYEQYF.

The rearrangement joins TRBV6-1 to TRBJ2-7; TRBD1 matches 8 bases. The CDR3 sequence is 14 residues long. The V segment lost 2 bases and the J segment 1 base; nucleotides outside the gene matches: 1. Germline-derived CDR1 and CDR2 are MNHNS and SASEGT. Here the CDR3 reads CASSEWDRSYEQYF. The CDR3 DNA sequence: TGTGCCAGCAGTGAATGGGACAGGTCCTACGAGCAGTACTTC.

V usage is TRBV4-1 and J usage is TRBJ2-5, with 8 bases that match TRBD1. Matching the DNA end better, TRBJ2-7 makes the J call doubtful. The CDR3 length is 14 residues. The germline gives CDR1 MGHRA, CDR2 YSYEKL. The CDR3 DNA reads TGCGCCAGCAGCCATGGGACAGGTTCCTACGAGCAGTACTTC. This codes for CASSHGTGSYEQYF.

The chain carries TRBV28 and TRBJ2-7, with 8 bases that match TRBD2. CDR1 and CDR2 (germline): MDHEN, SYDVKM. The CDR3 is 15 amino acids. V lost 0 bases, J lost 6 bases, and 7 bases stayed unmatched. The CDR3 region is CASSLWTGTRVEQYF. For the CDR3, the DNA is TGTGCCAGCAGTTTATGGACCGGGACTAGAGTCGAGCAGTACTTC.

Here the CDR3 reads CASRTGYGYTF. The CDR3 DNA reads as TGTGCCAGCAGGACAGGCTATGGCTACACCTTC. The V call is TRBV6-5, the J call TRBJ1-2; a weak D match, TRBD1 (6 bases). The CDR3 contains 11 residues. Germline-derived CDR1 and CDR2 are MNHEY and SVGAGI. Trimming left V 6 bases short and J 4 bases short, with 6 bases between.

The chain uses TRBV4-3 and TRBJ2-5; TRBD1 might be the D (5 bases). The CDR3 is 13 amino acids. Per germline, CDR1 LGHNA and CDR2 YSLEER. The ends were cut back, 1 base at V and 4 bases at J, with 7 bases in the middle. Here the CDR3 reads CASSQGRGETQYF. The CDR3 nucleotides are TGCGCCAGCAGCCAAGGTAGGGGAGAGACCCAGTACTTC.

This clone was found once. CDR3 sequence: CASSLAGFPNTEAFF. The DNA of the CDR3 is TGTGCCAGCAGTTTAGCCGGTTTCCCGAACACTGAAGCTTTCTTT. The V and J genes are TRBV27 and TRBJ1-1; D gene uncertain. There are 15 residues in the CDR3. Between the trimmed V and J ends, which lost 2 bases and 1 base, there was a span of 11 bases. Germline-derived CDR1 and CDR2 are MNHEY and SMNVEV (reference sequence).

The chain combines TRBV5-5 with TRBJ2-1; D is possibly TRBD2 (6 bases). V shed 4 bases and J shed 6 bases, with 11 bases lying between them. Germline V gene lookup returns CDR1 SGHKS and CDR2 YYEKEE (reference sequence). The CDR3 length is 13 residues. CDR3 region: CASSPGTSNEQFF. The CDR3 nucleotides are TGTGCCAGCAGCCCCGGGACTTCCAATGAGCAGTTCTTC.

This sequence joins TRBV9 and TRBJ1-2; 9 positions match TRBD1. Trimming cost V 1 base and J 3 bases; bases outside gene matches: 1. The CDR3 length is 14 residues. CDR1 is SGDLS, CDR2 YYNGEE, per germline. This CDR3 is CASSVTGGYYGYTF. The CDR3 region has the DNA TGTGCCAGCAGCGTAACAGGGGGCTACTATGGCTACACCTTC.

This CDR3 is CASSIHSSYNSPLHF. The CDR3 DNA follows: TGTGCCAGTAGTATTCACAGCTCCTATAATTCACCCCTCCACTTT. This chain connects TRBV19 to TRBJ1-6; D is ambiguous. The CDR3 length is 15 residues. Trimming removed 3 bases from V and 0 bases from J, with 6 bases in between. Germline CDR1 reads LNHDA; CDR2 reads SQIVND (reference sequence). The variable domain in full, completed from reference TRBV19 and TRBJ1-6, reads DGGITQSPKYLFRKEGQNVTLSCEQNLNHDAMYWYRQDPGQGLRLIYYSQIVNDFQKGDIAEGYSVSREKKESFPLTVTSAQKNPTAFYLCASSIHSSYNSPLHFGNGTRLTVT.

The genes are TRBV15 and TRBJ1-1; D is uncertain. The V gene's germline CDR1 is LNHNV and CDR2 YYDKDF (reference sequence). The CDR3 consists of 14 residues. V shed 0 bases and J shed 3 bases, with 8 bases lying between them. In nucleotides, the CDR3 is TGTGCCACCAGCAGAGATTGGAGGGACACTGAAGCTTTCTTT. This encodes CATSRDWRDTEAFF.

Details on this clone: Other DNA sequences in this specimen translate into the identical CDR3. The chain links TRBV7-8 to TRBJ2-7, with TRBD2 matching 8 bases. Germline CDR1 and CDR2: SGHVS and FQNEAQ. The ends lost 6 bases at V and 3 bases at J; junction bases unmatched: 13. The CDR3 sequence is 16 residues long. In DNA, the CDR3 is TGTGCCAGCAGAACCGAACCGGGACTAGAGGTCTACGAGCAGTACTTC. Its translation is CASRTEPGLEVYEQYF.

Worth noting for this clone: At one end the junction does not follow the germline gene, possibly because of a read error. This CDR3 is also generated by other DNA sequences in the sample. The chain joins TRBV5-4 to TRBJ2-7; no clear D. The CDR3 totals 12 residues. The germline V gene has CDR1 SGHNT and CDR2 YYREEE (reference sequence). The CDR3 here is CASSLSSYEQYF. CDR3 nucleotide sequence: TGCGCCAGCAGCCTGAGCTCCTACGAGCAGTACTTC. The full variable domain, rest sourced from reference TRBV5-4 and TRBJ2-7, is ETGVTQSPTHLIKTRGQQVTLRCSSQSGHNTVSWYQQALGQGPQFIFQYYREEENGRGNFPPRFSGLQFPNYSSELNVNALELDDSALYLCASSLSSYEQYFGPGTRLTVT.

This sequence joins TRBV7-3 and TRBJ2-1; maybe TRBD2 (6 bases). Germline-derived CDR1 and CDR2 are SGHTA and FQGTGA. The CDR3 length is 16 residues. V was cut by 3 bases and J by 3 bases, with 15 bases left in between. This CDR3 is CASSFSTATSYNEQFF. In DNA form, the CDR3 reads TGTGCCAGCAGCTTTTCTACGGCGACTAGCTACAATGAGCAGTTCTTC.

V gene TRBV29-1 combines with J gene TRBJ1-4, with TRBD1 identical over 9 bases. V trimming: 6 bases; J trimming: 8 bases; junction bases outside the gene matches: 7. Per the germline V gene, CDR1 is SQVTM and CDR2 is ANQGSEA. The CDR3 runs 13 residues. The CDR3 DNA reads as TGCAGCGTGCCGGGACAGGGCGACGAAAAACTGTTTTTT. Amino acid sequence: CSVPGQGDEKLFF. Full variable domain (missing parts from reference TRBV29-1 and TRBJ1-4): SAVISQKPSRDICQRGTSLTIQCQVDSQVTMMFWYRQQPGQSLTLIATANQGSEATYESGFVIDKFPISRPNLTFSTLTVSNMSPEDSSIYLCSVPGQGDEKLFFGSGTQLSVL.

V usage is TRBV5-6 and J usage is TRBJ2-2, with 8 bases that match TRBD1. CDR3 length: 16 residues. The junction had 12 bases not matched to a gene; V was cut back by 4 bases and J by 7 bases. Per germline, CDR1 SGHDT and CDR2 YYEEEE. CDR3 protein: CASSLLTGEEIGELFF. CDR3 nucleotides: TGTGCCAGCAGCCTATTGACAGGGGAGGAGATCGGGGAGCTGTTTTTT.

V gene TRBV7-3 combines with J gene TRBJ2-1; TRBD2 aligns across 9 bases. The germline gives CDR1 SGHTA, CDR2 FQGTGA. There are 12 residues in the CDR3. V shed 5 bases and J 9 bases; nucleotides not matched to a gene: 2. CDR3 bases: TGTGCCAGCAGCCCTAGCGGGACTGAGCAGTTCTTC. Translating it yields CASSPSGTEQFF.

CDR3 protein: CASSDSIVLRGTYEQYF. The CDR3 DNA reads as TGCGCCAGCAGTGACTCCATAGTCCTAAGGGGAACCTACGAGCAGTACTTC. The gene calls are TRBV10-2 and TRBJ2-7, with D possibly TRBD1 on 5 matching bases. There are 17 residues in the CDR3. Trimming shortened V by 3 bases and J by 2 bases, and 20 bases separated the two germline ends. CDR1 is WSHSY and CDR2 is SAAADI in the germline V gene.

This clone was observed once. The chain joins TRBV19 to TRBJ2-1; tentatively, D is TRBD1 (5 bases). The CDR3 contains 17 residues. The V gene lost 3 bases and the J gene lost 0 bases, with 15 bases spanning the gap. Germline V gene data show CDR1 as LNHDA and CDR2 as SQIVND (reference sequence). The CDR3 loop is CASSMYEGARSYNEQFF. CDR3 bases: TGTGCCAGTAGTATGTATGAAGGGGCCCGCTCCTACAATGAGCAGTTCTTC.

This chain links TRBV4-3 with TRBJ2-5, with D hard to call. Germline-derived CDR1 and CDR2 are LGHNA and YSLEER. V lost 4 bases to trimming and J lost 10 bases, with 13 bases between them. The CDR3 is 12 residues long. CDR3 loop: CASSPAPRGQYF. CDR3 DNA sequence: TGCGCCAGCAGCCCTGCCCCCCGAGGCCAGTACTTC.

The gene calls are TRBV4-2 and TRBJ2-5; a weak D match, TRBD1 (6 bases). The V end lost 0 bases, the J end lost 1 base, and 9 bases lay between the germline ends. The length of the CDR3 is 15 residues. Germline V gene data show CDR1 as LGHNA and CDR2 as YNFKEQ. CDR3 region: CASSQEGAVQETQYF. The CDR3 nucleotides read TGTGCCAGCAGCCAAGAGGGGGCAGTCCAAGAGACCCAGTACTTC.